A single sample is the source of the 23 T cell receptor beta chains below, sequenced in a study of blood T cell repertoires in COVID-19. TCRdb's table, derived via immunoSEQ multiplex PCR, lists solely in-frame clones and lacks some. The data show about 48,000 clones, with over 75% seen just once and 2.6% held by the top ten. The sample consisted of peripheral blood. The source of these receptors is a woman at least 80 years old with COVID-19, enrolled during active disease.

The chain joins TRBV11-2 to TRBJ2-7, with TRBD2 as a possible D gene (5 bases). The CDR3 runs 16 residues. V lost 0 bases, J lost 1 base, and 13 bases lay in between. Germline V gene lookup returns CDR1 SGHAT and CDR2 FQNNGV. CDR3 sequence: CASSLDRGLSSYEQYF. For the CDR3, the DNA is TGTGCCAGCAGCTTAGATCGAGGACTCTCGTCCTACGAGCAGTACTTC.

This clone was seen a few times. The genes are TRBV11-2 and TRBJ2-2, with D maybe TRBD1 (8 bases). CDR1 and CDR2 from the germline V gene are SGHAT and FQNNGV. The CDR3 has 15 residues. Trimming took off 2 bases at V and 7 bases at J, with 14 bases between the two ends. CDR3 sequence (DNA): TGTGCCAGCAGCTTACTCACAGGGGGGGTCGGGGAGCTGTTTTTT. Translated, it gives CASSLLTGGVGELFF.

The V call is TRBV5-1, the J call TRBJ1-2; unclear D gene. There are 13 residues in the CDR3. The V and J ends lost 4 bases and 8 bases respectively, with 15 bases between them. Germline CDR1 SGHRS, CDR2 YFSETQ. The CDR3 nucleotides read TGCGCCAGCAGCAGCGCGGGCGGGAACGGCTACACCTTC. Translated: CASSSAGGNGYTF.

The chain uses TRBV28 and TRBJ2-7, with 14 positions matching TRBD2. Trimming removed 3 bases from V and 4 bases from J; junction bases left unmatched: 17. The CDR3 runs 20 residues. Germline CDR1 MDHEN, CDR2 SYDVKM. The CDR3 sequence: CASSFMPGDRGTSGGYEQYF. The CDR3 DNA follows: TGTGCCAGCAGTTTCATGCCGGGGGACAGGGGGACTAGCGGGGGATACGAGCAGTACTTC. Using reference TRBV28 and TRBJ2-7 for the parts outside the CDR3, the full variable domain is DVKVTQSSRYLVKRTGEKVFLECVQDMDHENMFWYRQDPGLGLRLIYFSYDVKMKEKGDIPEGYSVSREKKERFSLILESASTNQTSMYLCASSFMPGDRGTSGGYEQYFGPGTRLTVT.

This chain links TRBV5-1 with TRBJ1-3; TRBD1 matches at 11 bases. CDR3 length equals 19 residues. The V gene end was trimmed by 7 bases and the J gene end by 0 bases; junction bases not matched to a gene: 15. In germline, CDR1 is SGHRS, CDR2 YFSETQ. CDR3 loop: CASAIGDRGSSPSGNTIYF. CDR3 nucleotides: TGCGCCAGCGCTATAGGGGACAGGGGGTCCTCGCCCTCTGGAAACACCATATATTTT.

V is TRBV19 and J is TRBJ2-3; 12 nucleotides match TRBD2. Germline assignment: CDR1 LNHDA and CDR2 SQIVND (reference sequence). V lost 3 bases and J lost 3; bases outside the gene matches: 10. The CDR3 extends over 18 amino acids. CDR3 amino acids: CASSIMASGGARTDTQYF. The CDR3 nucleotides read TGTGCCAGTAGTATTATGGCTAGCGGGGGGGCACGTACAGATACGCAGTATTTT.

The chain couples TRBV28 to TRBJ1-3, with 8 bases fitting TRBD1. The CDR3 extends over 15 amino acids. V dropped 6 bases and J dropped 2; count of bases not matched to a gene: 6. The germline V gene has CDR1 MDHEN and CDR2 SYDVKM. For the CDR3, the DNA is TGTGCCAGCAGACCGGGACAGGTAACTGGAAACACCATATATTTT. As protein: CASRPGQVTGNTIYF.

This sequence joins TRBV4-2 and TRBJ2-2, with TRBD2 matching 10 bases. J lost 3 bases, V lost 4 bases, and 2 bases had no gene match. CDR3 length equals 15 residues. CDR1 is LGHNA and CDR2 is YNFKEQ in the germline V gene. The CDR3 loop is CASSRAGGDTGELFF. CDR3 sequence (DNA): TGTGCCAGCAGCCGAGCGGGGGGGGACACCGGGGAGCTGTTTTTT.

V and J are TRBV7-8 and TRBJ2-5, with 9 bases aligning to TRBD1. The CDR3 is made up of 16 amino acids. Germline assignment: CDR1 SGHVS and CDR2 FQNEAQ. The junction had 9 bases not matched to a gene; V was cut back by 3 bases and J by 4 bases. Here the CDR3 DNA reads TGTGCCAGCAGCTTTCCCGGGACAGGGTACTTAGAGACCCAGTACTTC. It is translated as CASSFPGTGYLETQYF.

This clone was recorded once. The chain carries TRBV6-4 and TRBJ2-2; 9 bases are shared with TRBD1. The CDR3 is made up of 16 amino acids. V lost 2 bases, J lost 5 bases, and 6 bases stayed unmatched. Germline V lookup: CDR1 MRHNA, CDR2 SNTAGT. The CDR3 region is CASSDQGQGRTGELFF. CDR3 bases: TGTGCCAGCAGTGACCAGGGACAGGGTCGGACCGGGGAGCTGTTTTTT.

This chain uses TRBV18 with TRBJ1-2; TRBD1 agrees at 9 bases. The length of the CDR3 is 13 residues. Germline V gene data show CDR1 as KGHSH and CDR2 as LQKENI. The junction had 5 bases not matched to a gene; V was cut back by 6 bases and J by 6 bases. CDR3 bases: TGTGCCAGCTCTCCCGGGACAGGGAATGGCTACACCTTC. It yields the protein CASSPGTGNGYTF.

The chain combines TRBV24-1 with TRBJ2-5; no firm D call. Germline V gene data show CDR1 as KGHDR and CDR2 as SFDVKD. V was shortened by 6 bases and J by 4 bases, with 5 bases between the two germline ends. This CDR3 has 11 residues. The CDR3 sequence is CATSSRETQYF. The CDR3 DNA reads as TGTGCCACCAGTAGCCGAGAGACCCAGTACTTC.

The rearrangement uses TRBV15 and TRBJ2-6; D may be TRBD1 (5 bases). V was cut by 5 bases and J by 0 bases, with 14 bases left in between. Per germline, CDR1 LNHNV and CDR2 YYDKDF (reference sequence). This CDR3 comprises 17 residues. The CDR3 DNA is TGTGCCACCAGCCGAGGACAAGTTTACTCTGGGGCCAACGTCCTGACTTTC. Residues: CATSRGQVYSGANVLTF. The variable domain in full, with the rest retrieved from reference TRBV15 and TRBJ2-6, is DAMVIQNPRYQVTQFGKPVTLSCSQTLNHNVMYWYQQKSSQAPKLLFHYYDKDFNNEADTPDNFQSRRPNTSFCFLDIRSPGLGDTAMYLCATSRGQVYSGANVLTFGAGSRLTVL.

This chain uses TRBV10-2 with TRBJ2-3; the D is unclear. The germline gives CDR1 WSHSY, CDR2 SAAADI. The CDR3 is 16 residues long. V lost 4 bases to trimming and J lost 3 bases, with 17 bases between them. The CDR3 loop reads CASSALERRGTDTQYF. The CDR3 DNA reads as TGCGCCAGCAGTGCGCTGGAGAGGCGCGGAACAGATACGCAGTATTTT.

The rearrangement uses TRBV5-5 and TRBJ2-7, with 7 positions matching TRBD1. Germline CDR1 and CDR2: SGHKS and YYEKEE (reference sequence). V shed 1 base, J shed 0 bases, and the junction held 4 bases outside the gene matches. The CDR3 loop spans 15 amino acids. CDR3 amino acids: CASSLWGQSSYEQYF. The DNA of the CDR3 is TGTGCCAGCAGCTTGTGGGGACAGAGCTCCTACGAGCAGTACTTC. Filled out from reference TRBV5-5 and TRBJ2-7, the complete variable domain reads DAGVTQSPTHLIKTRGQQVTLRCSPISGHKSVSWYQQVLGQGPQFIFQYYEKEERGRGNFPDRFSARQFPNYSSELNVNALLLGDSALYLCASSLWGQSSYEQYFGPGTRLTVT.

V gene TRBV2 combines with J gene TRBJ1-6, with D possibly matching TRBD1 (5 bases). The CDR3 runs to 15 residues. Trimming removed 2 bases from V and 7 bases from J, with 12 bases in between. Germline values: CDR1 SNHLY, CDR2 FYNNEI. The CDR3 nucleotides read TGTGCCAGCAGTGAAAGCGTACAGGCAAATTCACCCCTCCACTTT. Translation gives CASSESVQANSPLHF.

The chain combines TRBV5-6 with TRBJ1-2; D unresolved. Germline CDR1 SGHDT, CDR2 YYEEEE. With 2 bases removed from V and 4 bases from J, the gap between germline ends came to 15 bases. CDR3 length: 15 residues. The CDR3 DNA follows: TGTGCCAGCAGCTTACGGGGTGCCCGAGCCTATGGCTACACCTTC. The encoded protein is CASSLRGARAYGYTF.

The chain combines TRBV12-3 or TRBV12-4 with TRBJ1-4; D is possibly TRBD1 (6 bases). Trimming removed 7 bases from V and 14 bases from J, with 14 bases in between. This CDR3 contains 11 residues. The CDR3 nucleotides read TGTGCCAGCACCCTCAGGGGACATCTGTTTTTT. Residues: CASTLRGHLFF.

This clone was counted a single time. The rearrangement joins TRBV18 to TRBJ2-3; 7 bases agree with TRBD2. There are 13 residues in the CDR3. Germline assignment: CDR1 KGHSH and CDR2 LQKENI. V dropped 3 bases and J dropped 5; count of bases not matched to a gene: 2. The CDR3 DNA sequence: TGTGCCAGCTCACCCTCGGGGGGAGATACGCAGTATTTT. It specifies CASSPSGGDTQYF.

The genes are TRBV3-1 (or the pseudogene TRBV3-2) and TRBJ2-1; 9 nucleotides match TRBD2. Trimming removed 1 base from V and 5 bases from J; junction bases left unmatched: 6. Germline CDR1 LGHDT, CDR2 YNNKEL (reference sequence). This CDR3 region has 16 residues. The CDR3 sequence: CASSQGLAGFHNEQFF. In DNA, the CDR3 is TGTGCCAGCAGCCAAGGTCTAGCGGGATTCCACAATGAGCAGTTCTTC.

This clone was recorded a few times. The V call is TRBV4-1, the J call TRBJ1-5; 8 nucleotides line up with TRBD1. There are 18 residues in the CDR3. J was trimmed by 2 bases and V by 1 base; bases with no gene match: 10. The germline gives CDR1 MGHRA, CDR2 YSYEKL. CDR3 loop: CASSQVPPQGAGNQPQHF. CDR3 bases: TGCGCCAGCAGCCAAGTACCTCCTCAGGGGGCTGGCAATCAGCCCCAGCATTTT.

The chain couples TRBV5-1 to TRBJ2-1; TRBD1 might be the D (5 bases). The V and J ends lost 5 bases and 7 bases respectively, with 19 bases between them. There are 15 residues in the CDR3. Germline V lookup: CDR1 SGHRS, CDR2 YFSETQ. CDR3 sequence reads: CASRPNTLRGNEQFF. CDR3 sequence (DNA): TGCGCCAGCAGACCCAATACCCTTAGGGGTAATGAGCAGTTCTTC. The entire variable domain, with the rest obtained from reference TRBV5-1 and TRBJ2-1, is as follows: KAGVTQTPRYLIKTRGQQVTLSCSPISGHRSVSWYQQTPGQGLQFLFEYFSETQRNKGNFPGRFSGRQFSNSRSEMNVSTLELGDSALYLCASRPNTLRGNEQFFGPGTRLTVL.

The chain combines TRBV19 with TRBJ2-1, with 9 bases lining up with TRBD2. The V segment lost 3 bases and the J segment 5 bases; nucleotides outside the gene matches: 8. Germline V gene data show CDR1 as LNHDA and CDR2 as SQIVND (reference sequence). This CDR3 comprises 16 residues. The CDR3 DNA reads as TGTGCCAGTAGTATCCCCCAAGCGGGAGGAAACAATGAGCAGTTCTTC. It codes for CASSIPQAGGNNEQFF.